This record looks at one T cell receptor (beta chain) sequence and its context. Only one count was recorded for this clone. It lacks a known antigen. Base qualities are not at hand, and no much larger clone is one base apart. The sample is drawn from a study of cytomegalovirus exposure and HLA in healthy donors (dated by TCRdb to about 2017). Regarding the study in general: An earlier analysis of about 530 of the donors reported 276 Gb of sequence data and 117 million unique TCR beta sequences obtained from approximately 180 million T cells. An early release that covered around 590 HLA-typed donors contained approximately 290 gigabases of sequencing data and tens of millions of unique TCR sequences. Of the approximately 400 genotyped donors, 70% to 90% were placed in the genetic ancestry cluster associated with self-reported Caucasian donors. The study aimed to test whether cataloging public T cell receptors could reveal signatures of past pathogen exposure. Using immunosequencing, the study profiled T cell repertoires from 666 subjects and related those repertoires to cytomegalovirus serostatus. In addition to the first cohort of around 670 subjects, a separate validation cohort of 130 or so different subjects was used. High-throughput TCR immunosequencing, statistical association of individual TCRs with disease status, and machine learning were combined to predict cytomegalovirus infection status. In a later analysis, previously published TCR beta repertoires from 550 to 750 donors were re-analyzed and high-resolution HLA genotyping was added so that TCR occurrence patterns could be studied. The later analysis used no new phenotypic data to find candidate immune exposures, relying instead on TCR beta sequences and their occurrence across donors. An earlier analysis of approximately 640 of the donors applied high-throughput TCR beta sequencing to assess whether each TCR beta V gene segment acted as functional or pseudogenic. Donor age, sex, ethnicity and CMV serostatus were compiled together with the repertoire data. A later genetic analysis took genome-wide SNP genotypes for about three fifths of the 666 donors and used that subset as a discovery cohort. Every discovery cohort repertoire had been produced on one sequencing platform. HLA typing covered class I and class II loci at four-digit resolution. Typing coverage varied by locus: about 620-640 donors for A, B, C, DRB1 and DQB1; more than 500 for DQA1; about 600 for DPA1; approximately 450 for DPB1. Because of strong linkage in the cohort, roughly five DR-DQ haplotypes were treated as single units for association and clustering. Among around 400 genotyped donors of the cohort, an average of about 240,000 unique TCR beta nucleotide sequences were sequenced per donor, roughly 18% of them non-productive.

Libraries were prepared through the immunoSEQ multiplex PCR assay. A mixture of 60 forward primers for TCR Vbeta segments and 13 reverse primers for TCR Jbeta segments was used in the multiplex PCR. Amplification of the CDR3 region of rearranged TCR beta genes was performed with a multiplex PCR assay on genomic DNA. Amplified TCR beta libraries were sequenced as 87-base-pair reads on the Illumina HiSeq System. The original pipeline was this. A later analysis counted about 80 million unique TCR beta chains across the 666 repertoires, and roughly 11 million of these chains were shared by at least two donors. Raw reads were error-corrected and collapsed into unique sequences with a nearest-neighbor algorithm that merged closely related sequences to remove PCR and sequencing errors. To assign V, D and J gene segments, CDR3 sequences were aligned to IMGT reference sequences. For a sequence to be retained, a match of at least six nucleotides to both a V gene segment and a J gene segment was required. Rearrangements were called productive when the CDR3 lacked stop codons and stayed in frame with V and J; all others were non-productive. Following IMGT convention, CDR3 was defined as the stretch from the second conserved V-encoded cysteine up to the conserved J-encoded phenylalanine. Sequences without an unambiguous match to a single V gene segment were excluded from the earlier analysis of 500 to 700 of the donors. An earlier analysis of 587 of the donors classified V segments as functional when productive rearrangements were above 56.7% and as segregating when the standard deviation between donors was above 5%. A statistical classification framework was developed to diagnose cytomegalovirus status using the catalog of TCR beta chain sequences. In a later analysis, V and J genes were assigned by comparing TCR nucleotide sequences against IMGT/GENE-DB human TR gene sequences. A later analysis assigned CDR3 sequences and most-parsimonious VDJ recombination scenarios with the TCRdist pipeline. In a later analysis, each TCR beta chain was defined by its CDR3 amino acid sequence together with its V-gene family, and reads without a unique V-gene family were excluded. To address suspected cross-contamination and a sequencing artifact, a later analysis removed around 590 highly shared, low-generation-probability nucleotide sequences. A later analysis calculated a clonal expansion index for each public chain from normalized within-repertoire ranks of inferred template counts. In a later analysis, generation probabilities were computed with a VDJ recombination model fitted to out-of-frame rearrangements, and the resulting probabilities were checked against IGoR. Hypergeometric tests were used in a later analysis to score TCR-TCR, TCR-HLA and TCR-CMV co-occurrence, with a repertoire-size bias correction applied to the TCR pairs. In a later analysis, false discovery rates were estimated by permuting HLA or CMV assignments 20 times. In a later analysis, co-occurring TCRs were grouped using DBSCAN, with TCRdist sequence similarity added in when clustering inside HLA-allele-positive subsets. Co-occurrence clustering excluded repertoires with fewer than 30,000 or more than 120,000 public chains, plus five with anomalous nucleotide sharing. The immuneACCESS repertoire file appears here via TCRdb, limited to in-frame rearrangements. These files lack a portion of the clones; in checked studies, under half of the deficit traces to unresolved V genes, and the cause of the others is not known. The DNA gave D and trimming, while V, J and clone size come from that table. The sample has 120,000 or so clones on record, roughly 77% of them singletons. The ten largest clonotypes hold 1.8% of the sample.

What the research found in general, with its limitations: A further reported finding was that TCR beta sequences accurately predicted the HLA-A and HLA-B alleles for most subjects in the first cohort. CMV serostatus was the only immune exposure information available for the cohort. The study listed 164 TCR beta chains as associated with cytomegalovirus. Compared with equally common non-associated chains, HLA-associated TCR beta chains in a later analysis were more clonally expanded and had lower generation probabilities. Roughly uniform sequencing depth across donors was assumed in presence/absence analyses, although this assumption may not hold. V-gene and J-gene trimming of TCR beta chains was associated with a missense DCLRE1C variant in a later genetic analysis, and the association was replicated in an independent cohort. A later analysis found that TCR association rates varied across HLA loci, with DRB1 alleles showing the most associated TCRs and HLA-C alleles the fewest. When HLA alleles, especially DR and DQ, strongly co-occurred, TCR associations were difficult to assign to individual alleles. Most TCR sequences were observed very rarely across donors, whereas some public TCRs were present in many individuals. According to a later genetic analysis, donors in an Asian-associated ancestry cluster had fewer N-insertions in productive TCRs than the approximately 630-donor mean. Because some donors lacked HLA typing at each locus, the association tests relied only on the typed subset. In an earlier analysis of some 500 of the donors, most TCR beta V segments appeared in productive rearrangements about 87% or about 30% of the time, broadly matching IMGT annotations. A later analysis reported that several top co-occurrence clusters appeared linked to parvovirus B19, influenza, CMV and Epstein-Barr virus. In both the original and validation cohorts, the classifier was reported to diagnose cytomegalovirus status with high specificity and sensitivity. Correlated functional status among segregating V segments might reflect linkage disequilibrium, but an unknown experimental factor could not be ruled out. This cohort had only TCR beta chains sequenced, and the lack of alpha or paired-chain data limited which features could be detected. The authors suggested that the approach could potentially be generalized to other disease states and immunological phenotypes. The sequencing pipeline was judged likely to have produced a cluster of highly shared sequence variants as a technical artifact. According to a later analysis, most CMV-associated TCR beta chains appeared to be HLA-restricted, and the HLA associations seemed to be driven largely by CMV exposure. Three of the identified cytomegalovirus-associated TCR beta chains were confirmed in vitro to be specific for cytomegalovirus antigens. Because counts were too low, under 20 rarely observed V segments, including chromosome 9 orphons, were left out of the earlier analysis of some 600 of the donors. In a later analysis, 16,951 TCR beta sequences were associated with specific HLA alleles at a false discovery rate of 0.05.

The cohort consisted of fewer than 700 healthy bone marrow donors. Cohort members were all nominally healthy when sampled, although unrecorded immune exposures were likely present. The donor tested CMV seronegative and was one of the 352 seronegative cohort members. Every donor gave a peripheral blood sample, and the peripheral blood mononuclear cells from that sample were used for TCR beta sequencing. Genomic DNA extraction from the blood cell samples was performed with the Qiagen DNeasy Blood Extraction Kit. The sequenced sample was PBMCs. The TCR sequence derives from a man younger than 30 in good health and CMV-seronegative.

The CDR3 corresponds to CASGLEGDTEAFF. The nucleotide sequence reads as follows: TGTGCTAGTGGTTTGGAGGGGGACACTGAAGCTTTCTTT. The sequence joins TRBV12-5 to TRBJ1-1; a tentative D call is TRBD1 (6 bases match). In the germline V gene, CDR1 corresponds to LGHNT and CDR2 to FRNRAP. The CDR3, from cysteine to phenylalanine, totals 13 residues. Only the CDR3 part of the read is kept: 39 bases, read in frame from the first base. The junction shows trimming of 1 base on V and 3 bases on J, plus 6 bases between the germline ends.